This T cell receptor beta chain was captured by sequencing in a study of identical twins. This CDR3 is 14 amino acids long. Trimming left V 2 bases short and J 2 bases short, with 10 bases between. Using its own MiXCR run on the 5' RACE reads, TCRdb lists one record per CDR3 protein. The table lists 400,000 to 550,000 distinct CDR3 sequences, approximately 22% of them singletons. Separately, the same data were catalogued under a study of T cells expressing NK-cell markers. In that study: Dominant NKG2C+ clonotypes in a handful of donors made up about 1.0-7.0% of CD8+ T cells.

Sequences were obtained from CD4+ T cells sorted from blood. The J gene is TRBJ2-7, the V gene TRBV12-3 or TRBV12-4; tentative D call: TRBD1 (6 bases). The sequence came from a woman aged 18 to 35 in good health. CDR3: CASSLPDRTYEQYF. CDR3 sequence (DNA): TGTGCCAGCAGTTTACCCGACAGGACCTACGAGCAGTACTTC.